The following is a T cell receptor beta chain sequence with its context. Original analysis: Reference gene primer amplification in the assay estimated nucleated cell counts. Clones were sequenced by immunoSEQ multiplex PCR, and TCRdb holds only the in-frame ones, with some missing. That table furnishes V, J and clone size, whereas the DNA furnished D and trimming. This repertoire shows some 62,000 clones, around four fifths found once; its top ten account for more than 13%. This specimen belongs to a study of blood T cell repertoires in COVID-19. Study in general: The United States, Italy and Spain provided the acute and convalescent COVID-19 samples. The analysed material was cDNA or gDNA that came from T cells, B-cell-depleted T cells, or PBMCs.

Trimming took off 7 bases at V and 7 bases at J, with 13 bases between the two ends. Looked up from germline, CDR1 is MNHEY and CDR2 is SVGAGI. The CDR3 is made up of 13 amino acids. The Seattle patients, enrolled during active infection, were followed longitudinally. The chain carries TRBV6-5 and TRBJ1-4, with D perhaps TRBD1 (5 bases). What was sequenced was peripheral blood. The TCR sequence derives from a man aged 55 to 70 with COVID-19, enrolled during active disease. CDR3 DNA sequence: TGTGCCAGCACGAGGGACTACGGTGAAAAACTGTTTTTT. Translating it yields CASTRDYGEKLFF.